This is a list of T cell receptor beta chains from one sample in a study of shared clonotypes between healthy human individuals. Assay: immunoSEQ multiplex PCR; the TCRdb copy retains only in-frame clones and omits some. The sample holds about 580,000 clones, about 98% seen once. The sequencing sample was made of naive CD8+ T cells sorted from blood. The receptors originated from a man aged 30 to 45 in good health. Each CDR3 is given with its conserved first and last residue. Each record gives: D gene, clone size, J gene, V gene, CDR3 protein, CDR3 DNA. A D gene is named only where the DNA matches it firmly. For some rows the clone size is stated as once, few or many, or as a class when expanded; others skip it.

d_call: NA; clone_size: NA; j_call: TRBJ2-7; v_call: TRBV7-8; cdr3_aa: CASSAGQQNPFYEQYF; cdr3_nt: TGTGCCAGCAGCGCGGGACAGCAGAACCCGTTCTACGAGCAGTACTTC
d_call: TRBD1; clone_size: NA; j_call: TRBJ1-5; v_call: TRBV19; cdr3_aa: CASSIGLRGKSNQPQHF; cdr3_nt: TGTGCCAGTAGTATAGGCCTCAGGGGGAAGAGCAATCAGCCCCAGCATTTT
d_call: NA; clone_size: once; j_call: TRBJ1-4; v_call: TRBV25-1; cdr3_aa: CASSVGPWDEKLFF; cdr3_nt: TGTGCCAGCAGTGTGGGGCCGTGGGATGAAAAACTGTTTTTT
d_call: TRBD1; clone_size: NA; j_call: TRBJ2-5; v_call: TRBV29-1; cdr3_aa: CSVEDRRDRGAETQYF; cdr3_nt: TGCAGCGTTGAAGATCGGCGGGACAGGGGAGCAGAGACCCAGTACTTC
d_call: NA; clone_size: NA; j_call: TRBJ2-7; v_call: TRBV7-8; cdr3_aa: CASSLESGKSYEQYF; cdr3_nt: TGTGCCAGCAGCTTAGAATCCGGGAAGAGCTACGAGCAGTACTTC
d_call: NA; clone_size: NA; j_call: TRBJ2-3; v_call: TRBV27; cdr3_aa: CASSPIGRETTDTQYF; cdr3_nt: TGTGCCAGCTCGCCTATTGGGCGGGAAACCACAGATACGCAGTATTTT
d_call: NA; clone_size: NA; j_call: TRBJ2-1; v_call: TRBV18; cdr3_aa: CASSPPAPVVQFF; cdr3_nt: TGTGCCAGCTCACCACCGGCCCCCGTGGTGCAGTTCTTC
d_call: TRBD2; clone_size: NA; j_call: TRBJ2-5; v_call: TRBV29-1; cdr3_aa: CSVEWAREWGETQYF; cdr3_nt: TGCAGCGTTGAATGGGCGCGGGAGTGGGGAGAGACCCAGTACTTC
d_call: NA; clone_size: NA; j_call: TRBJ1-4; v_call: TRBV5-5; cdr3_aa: CASSLFTATNEKLFF; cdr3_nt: TGTGCCAGCAGCTTGTTTACCGCAACTAATGAAAAACTGTTTTTT
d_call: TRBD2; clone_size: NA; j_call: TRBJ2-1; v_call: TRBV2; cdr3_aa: CARRLAGGHSEQFF; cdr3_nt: TGTGCCAGAAGACTAGCGGGAGGGCATAGTGAGCAGTTCTTC
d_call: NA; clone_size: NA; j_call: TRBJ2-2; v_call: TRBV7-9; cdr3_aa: CASSLELGELFF; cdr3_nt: TGTGCCAGCAGCTTAGAGCTTGGGGAGCTGTTTTTT
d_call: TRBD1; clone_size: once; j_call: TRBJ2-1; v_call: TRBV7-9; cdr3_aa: CASSSKDRGLYNEQFF; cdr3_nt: TGTGCCAGCAGCTCAAAGGACAGGGGTCTTTACAATGAGCAGTTCTTC
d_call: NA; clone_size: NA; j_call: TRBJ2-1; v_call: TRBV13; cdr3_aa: CASSDYNEQFF; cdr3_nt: TGTGCCAGCAGCGACTACAATGAGCAGTTCTTC
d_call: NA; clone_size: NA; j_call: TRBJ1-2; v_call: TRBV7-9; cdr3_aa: CASSVDSYGYTF; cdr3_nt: TGTGCCAGCAGCGTGGACAGCTATGGCTACACCTTC
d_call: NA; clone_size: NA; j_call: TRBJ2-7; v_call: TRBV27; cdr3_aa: CASRRNYEQYF; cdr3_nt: TGTGCCAGCAGACGTAATTACGAGCAGTACTTC
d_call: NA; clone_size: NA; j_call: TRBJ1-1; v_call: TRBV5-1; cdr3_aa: CASSPPPGGITEAFF; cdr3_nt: TGCGCCAGCAGCCCTCCCCCCGGGGGCATCACTGAAGCTTTCTTT
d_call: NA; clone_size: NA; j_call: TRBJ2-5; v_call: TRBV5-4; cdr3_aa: CASELREHQETQYF; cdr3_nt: TGTGCCAGCGAGTTGAGGGAGCACCAAGAGACCCAGTACTTC
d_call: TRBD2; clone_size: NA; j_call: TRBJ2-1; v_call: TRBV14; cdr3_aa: CASSHLLAGGKEGKDNEQFF; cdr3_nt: TGTGCCAGCAGCCATCTCTTGGCGGGAGGGAAGGAGGGTAAGGACAATGAGCAGTTCTTC
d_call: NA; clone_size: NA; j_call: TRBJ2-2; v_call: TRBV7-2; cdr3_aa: CASSLGASSNTGELFF; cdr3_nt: TGTGCCAGCAGCTTAGGGGCTAGCAGCAACACCGGGGAGCTGTTTTTT
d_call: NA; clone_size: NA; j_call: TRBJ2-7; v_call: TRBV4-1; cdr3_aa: CASSLSSGGASYEQYF; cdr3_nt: TGCGCCAGCAGCCTCTCTTCGGGTGGGGCATCCTACGAGCAGTACTTC
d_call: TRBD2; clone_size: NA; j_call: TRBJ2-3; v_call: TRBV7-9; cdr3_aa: CASSFSGRDVDTQYF; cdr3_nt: TGTGCCAGCAGCTTTAGCGGGAGGGATGTAGATACGCAGTATTTT